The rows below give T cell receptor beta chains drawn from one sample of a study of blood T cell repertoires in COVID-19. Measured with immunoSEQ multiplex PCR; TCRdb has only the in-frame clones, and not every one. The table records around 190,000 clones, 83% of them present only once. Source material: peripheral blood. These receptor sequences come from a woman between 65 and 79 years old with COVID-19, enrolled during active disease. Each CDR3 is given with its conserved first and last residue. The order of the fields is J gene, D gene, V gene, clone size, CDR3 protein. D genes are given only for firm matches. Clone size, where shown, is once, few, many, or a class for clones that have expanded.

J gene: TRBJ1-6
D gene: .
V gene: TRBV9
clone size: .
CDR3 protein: CASSNRDTHNSPLHF

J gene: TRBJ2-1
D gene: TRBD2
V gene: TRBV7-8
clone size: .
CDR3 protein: CASSLGTSGKYNEQFF

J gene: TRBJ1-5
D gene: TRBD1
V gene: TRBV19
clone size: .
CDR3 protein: CASSIDHSDRSINQPQHF

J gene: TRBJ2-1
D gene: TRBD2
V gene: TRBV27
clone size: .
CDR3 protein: CASRSGTSVDNEQFF

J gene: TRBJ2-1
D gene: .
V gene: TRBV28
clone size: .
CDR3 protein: CASKWTDYNEQFF

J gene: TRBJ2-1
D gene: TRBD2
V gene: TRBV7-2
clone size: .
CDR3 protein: CASRRGGGVYNEQFF

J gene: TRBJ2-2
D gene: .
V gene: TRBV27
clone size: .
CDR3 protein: CASSLTYRRRTTGELFF

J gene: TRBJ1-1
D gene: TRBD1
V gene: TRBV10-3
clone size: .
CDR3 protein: CAIRNGRQGRRAFF

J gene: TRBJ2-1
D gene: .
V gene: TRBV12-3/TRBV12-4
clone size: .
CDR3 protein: CASSAAYEQFF

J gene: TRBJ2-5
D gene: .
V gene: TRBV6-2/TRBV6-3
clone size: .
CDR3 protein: CASSPLGAAKQYF

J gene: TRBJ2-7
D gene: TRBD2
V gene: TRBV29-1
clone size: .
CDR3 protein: CSVYNPSGRSSYEQYF

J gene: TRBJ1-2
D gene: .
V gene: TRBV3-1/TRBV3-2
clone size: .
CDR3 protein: CASSQQGFANYGYTF

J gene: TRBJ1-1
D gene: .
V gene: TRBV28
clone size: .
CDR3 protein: CASSIMAGNTEAFF

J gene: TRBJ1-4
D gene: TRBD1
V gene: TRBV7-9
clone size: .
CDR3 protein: CASSTLRGPNEKLFF

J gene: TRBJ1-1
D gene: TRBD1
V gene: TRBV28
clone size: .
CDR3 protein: CASSLLGQLNTEAFF

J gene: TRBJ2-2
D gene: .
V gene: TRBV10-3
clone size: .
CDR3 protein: CATRWDLEATGELFF

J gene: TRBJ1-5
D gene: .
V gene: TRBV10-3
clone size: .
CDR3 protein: CAIAPGGDSNQPQHF

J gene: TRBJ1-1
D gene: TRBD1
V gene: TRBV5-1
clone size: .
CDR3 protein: CASTEGQRNTEAFF

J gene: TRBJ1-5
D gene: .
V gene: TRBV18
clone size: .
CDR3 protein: CASSLRSNQPQHF

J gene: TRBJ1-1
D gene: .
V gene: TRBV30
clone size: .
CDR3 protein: CAWSRRLWDTEAFF

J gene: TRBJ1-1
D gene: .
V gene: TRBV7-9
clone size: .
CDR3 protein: CASSSGGRSEAFF

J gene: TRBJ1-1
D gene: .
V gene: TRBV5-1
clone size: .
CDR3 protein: CASSLPGFYTEAFF

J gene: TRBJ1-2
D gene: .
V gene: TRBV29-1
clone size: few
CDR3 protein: CSVLRGEHGYTF

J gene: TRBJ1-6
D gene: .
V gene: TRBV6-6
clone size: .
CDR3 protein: CASSLQGSYNSPLHF

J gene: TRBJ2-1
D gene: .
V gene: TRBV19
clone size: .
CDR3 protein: CASRGTDRNEQFF

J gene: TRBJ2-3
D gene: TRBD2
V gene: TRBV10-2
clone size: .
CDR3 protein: CASSESTSGRRLRADTQYF

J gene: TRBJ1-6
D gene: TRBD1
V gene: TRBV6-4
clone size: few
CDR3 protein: CASSADRNNSPLHF

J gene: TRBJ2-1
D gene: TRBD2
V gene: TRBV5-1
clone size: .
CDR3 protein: CASSPRGTSGWSEQFF

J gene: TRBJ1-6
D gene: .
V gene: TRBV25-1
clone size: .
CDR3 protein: CASSEATVLVSPLHF

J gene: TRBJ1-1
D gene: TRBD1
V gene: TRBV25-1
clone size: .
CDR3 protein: CASSETGANTEAFF

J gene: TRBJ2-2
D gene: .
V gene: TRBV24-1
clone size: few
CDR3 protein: CATSGTTPNTNTGELFF

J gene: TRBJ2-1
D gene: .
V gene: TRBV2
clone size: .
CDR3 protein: CASRETENSYNEQFF

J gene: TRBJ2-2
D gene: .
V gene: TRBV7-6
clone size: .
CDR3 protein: CASSPQGTYTGELFF

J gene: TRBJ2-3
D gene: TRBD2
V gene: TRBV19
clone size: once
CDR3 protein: CASTDIAGRNTQYF

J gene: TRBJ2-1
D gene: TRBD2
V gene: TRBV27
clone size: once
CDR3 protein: CASSEAGGRYNEQFF

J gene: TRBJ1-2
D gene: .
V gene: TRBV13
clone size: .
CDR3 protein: CASSRWGQGTSGYTF

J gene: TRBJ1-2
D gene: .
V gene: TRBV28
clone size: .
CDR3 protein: CASSFSGLQGPYGYTF

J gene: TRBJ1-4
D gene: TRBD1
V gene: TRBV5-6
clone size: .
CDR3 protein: CASSLAGGINEKLFF

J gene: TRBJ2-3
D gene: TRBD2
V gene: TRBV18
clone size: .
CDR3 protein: CASSTTSVGTDTQYF

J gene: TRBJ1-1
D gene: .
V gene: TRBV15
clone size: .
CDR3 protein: CATSRDRGPDTEAFF

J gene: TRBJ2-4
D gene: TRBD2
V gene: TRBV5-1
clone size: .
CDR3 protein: CASSLAGGYIQYF

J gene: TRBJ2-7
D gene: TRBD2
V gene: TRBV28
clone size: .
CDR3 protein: CASSPSLGRGLAGAHYEQYF

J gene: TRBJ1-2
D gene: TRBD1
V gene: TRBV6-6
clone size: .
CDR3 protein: CASSLGQSQGYTF

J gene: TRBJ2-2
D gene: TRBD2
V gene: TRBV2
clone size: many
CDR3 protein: CASRRELAGPSGTGELFF

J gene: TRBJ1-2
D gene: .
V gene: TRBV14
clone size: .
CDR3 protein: CASSPGGGRASYGYTF

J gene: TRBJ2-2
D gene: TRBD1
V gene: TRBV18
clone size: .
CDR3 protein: CASPRGTGDGELFF

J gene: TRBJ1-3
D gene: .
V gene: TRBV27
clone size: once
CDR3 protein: CASSPEWGRDTIYF

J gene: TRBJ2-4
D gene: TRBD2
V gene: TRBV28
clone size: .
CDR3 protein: CASGSGTSGAKNIQYF

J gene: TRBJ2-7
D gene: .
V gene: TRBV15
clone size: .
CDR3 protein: CATSRDRQADNEQYF

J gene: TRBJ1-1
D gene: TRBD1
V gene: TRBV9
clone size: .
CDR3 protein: CASSPSGTGLRGNTEAFF

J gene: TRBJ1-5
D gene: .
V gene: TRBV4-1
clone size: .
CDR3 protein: CASSPWGGQPNQPQHF

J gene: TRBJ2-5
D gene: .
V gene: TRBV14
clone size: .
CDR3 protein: CASSQDFKRQETQYF

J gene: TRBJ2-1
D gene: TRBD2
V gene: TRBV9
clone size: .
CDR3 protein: CASSVDPAGVWNEQFF

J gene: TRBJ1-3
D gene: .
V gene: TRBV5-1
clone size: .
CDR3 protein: CASSFTGSSGNTIYF

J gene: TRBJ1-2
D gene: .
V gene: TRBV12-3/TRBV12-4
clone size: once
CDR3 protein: CASSFGHYGYTF